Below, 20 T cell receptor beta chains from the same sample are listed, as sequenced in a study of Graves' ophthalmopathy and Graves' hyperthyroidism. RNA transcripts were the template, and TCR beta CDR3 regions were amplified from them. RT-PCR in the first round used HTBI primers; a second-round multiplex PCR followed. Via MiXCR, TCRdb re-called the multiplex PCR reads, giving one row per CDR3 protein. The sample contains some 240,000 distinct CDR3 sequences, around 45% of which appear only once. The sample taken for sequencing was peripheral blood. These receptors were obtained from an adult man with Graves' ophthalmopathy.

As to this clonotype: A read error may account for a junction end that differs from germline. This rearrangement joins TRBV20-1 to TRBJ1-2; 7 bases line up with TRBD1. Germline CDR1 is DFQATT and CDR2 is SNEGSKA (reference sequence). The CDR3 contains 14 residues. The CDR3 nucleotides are TGCAGTGTTAGACCGACAGGGTTGGACTATGGCTACACCTTC. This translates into CSVRPTGLDYGYTF.

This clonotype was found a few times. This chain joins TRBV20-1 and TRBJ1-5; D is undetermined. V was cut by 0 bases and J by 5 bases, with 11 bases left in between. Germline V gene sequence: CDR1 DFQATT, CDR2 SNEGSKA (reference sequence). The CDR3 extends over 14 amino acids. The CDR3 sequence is CSARDLGGYQPQHF. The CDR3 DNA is TGCAGTGCTAGAGATCTTGGCGGTTATCAGCCCCAGCATTTT.

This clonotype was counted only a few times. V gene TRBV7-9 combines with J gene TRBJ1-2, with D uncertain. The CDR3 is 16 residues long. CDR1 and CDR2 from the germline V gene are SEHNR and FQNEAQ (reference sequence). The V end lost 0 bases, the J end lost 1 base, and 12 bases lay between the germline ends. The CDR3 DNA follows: TGTGCCAGCAGCTTAGCCCTCGGCAGCCTTAACTATGGCTACACCTTC. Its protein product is CASSLALGSLNYGYTF.

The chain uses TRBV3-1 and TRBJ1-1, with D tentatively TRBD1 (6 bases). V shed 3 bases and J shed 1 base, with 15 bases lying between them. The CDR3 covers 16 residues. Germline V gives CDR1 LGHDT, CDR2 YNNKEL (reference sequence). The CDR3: CASSHHPTGQNTEAFF. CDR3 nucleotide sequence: TGTGCCAGCAGCCATCACCCGACAGGCCAGAACACTGAAGCTTTCTTT.

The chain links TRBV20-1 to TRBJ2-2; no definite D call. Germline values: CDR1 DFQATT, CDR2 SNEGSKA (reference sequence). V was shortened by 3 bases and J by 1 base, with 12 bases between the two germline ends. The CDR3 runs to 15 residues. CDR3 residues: CSARAAGLNTGELFF. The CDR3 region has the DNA TGCAGTGCTAGGGCGGCAGGCTTGAACACCGGGGAGCTGTTTTTT.

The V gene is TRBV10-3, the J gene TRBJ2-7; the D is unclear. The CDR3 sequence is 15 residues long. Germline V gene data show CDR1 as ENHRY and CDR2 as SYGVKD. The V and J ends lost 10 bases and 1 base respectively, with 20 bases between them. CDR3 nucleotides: TGTGCCACCAGGCGGCCGGCCCGTAGGTCCTACGAGCAGTACTTC. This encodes CATRRPARRSYEQYF.

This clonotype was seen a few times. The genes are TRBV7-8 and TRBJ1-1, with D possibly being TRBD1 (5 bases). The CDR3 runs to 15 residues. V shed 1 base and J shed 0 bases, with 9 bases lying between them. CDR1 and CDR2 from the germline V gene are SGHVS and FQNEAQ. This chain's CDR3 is CASSLVAGMNTEAFF. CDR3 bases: TGTGCCAGCAGCTTAGTGGCAGGGATGAACACTGAAGCTTTCTTT.

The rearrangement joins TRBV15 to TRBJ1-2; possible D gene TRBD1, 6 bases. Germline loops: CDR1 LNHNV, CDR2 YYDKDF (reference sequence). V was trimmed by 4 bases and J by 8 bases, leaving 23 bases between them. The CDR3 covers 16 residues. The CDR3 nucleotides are TGTGCCACCAGCATGGACAGCAATCAGCCCCTGGAGGGCTACACCTTC. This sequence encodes CATSMDSNQPLEGYTF.

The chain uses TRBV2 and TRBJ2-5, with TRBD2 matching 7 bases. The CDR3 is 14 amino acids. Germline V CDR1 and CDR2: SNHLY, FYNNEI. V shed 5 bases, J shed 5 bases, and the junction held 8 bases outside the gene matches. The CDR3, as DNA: TGTGCCAGCAGTTATCTAGCGGTCCGGGAGACCCAGTACTTC. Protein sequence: CASSYLAVRETQYF.

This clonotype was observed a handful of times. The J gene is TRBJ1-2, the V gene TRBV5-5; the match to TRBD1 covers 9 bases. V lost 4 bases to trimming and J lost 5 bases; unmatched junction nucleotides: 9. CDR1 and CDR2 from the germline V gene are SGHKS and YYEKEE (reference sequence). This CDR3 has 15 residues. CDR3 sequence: CASSGGQGSWYGYTF. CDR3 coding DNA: TGTGCCAGCAGCGGTGGACAGGGGAGTTGGTATGGCTACACCTTC.

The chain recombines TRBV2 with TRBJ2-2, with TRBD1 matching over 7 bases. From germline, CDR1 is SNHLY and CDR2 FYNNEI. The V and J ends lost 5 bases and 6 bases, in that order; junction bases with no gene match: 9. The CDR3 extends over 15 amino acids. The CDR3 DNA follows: TGTGCCAGCAGTCCCGGGACAGCCAGTTCCGGGGAGCTGTTTTTT. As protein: CASSPGTASSGELFF. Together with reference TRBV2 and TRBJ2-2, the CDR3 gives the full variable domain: EPEVTQTPSHQVTQMGQEVILRCVPISNHLYFYWYRQILGQKVEFLVSFYNNEISEKSEIFDDQFSVERPDGSNFTLKIRSTKLEDSAMYFCASSPGTASSGELFFGEGSRLTVL.

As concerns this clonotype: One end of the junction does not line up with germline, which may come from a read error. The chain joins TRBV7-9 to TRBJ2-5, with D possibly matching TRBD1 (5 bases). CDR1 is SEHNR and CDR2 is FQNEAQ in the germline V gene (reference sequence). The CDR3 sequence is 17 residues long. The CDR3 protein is CASSQEALAGPRETQYF. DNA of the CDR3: TGCGCCAGCAGCCAAGAAGCCTTAGCAGGGCCCCGGGAGACCCAGTACTTC.

The CDR3 loop reads CATSRGLAGGETQYF. CDR3 bases: TGTGCCACCAGCAGAGGTCTAGCGGGAGGCGAGACCCAGTACTTC. This chain links TRBV15 with TRBJ2-5, with 11 bases matching TRBD2. The CDR3 is 15 residues long. V gave up 1 base and J gave up 5 bases; unmatched junction bases: 3. The germline gives CDR1 LNHNV, CDR2 YYDKDF (reference sequence).

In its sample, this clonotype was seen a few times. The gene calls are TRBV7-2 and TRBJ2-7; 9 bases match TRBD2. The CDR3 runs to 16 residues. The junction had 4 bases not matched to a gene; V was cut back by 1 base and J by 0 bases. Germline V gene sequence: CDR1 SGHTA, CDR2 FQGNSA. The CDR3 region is CASSLGLAVSSYEQYF. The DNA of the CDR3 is TGTGCCAGCAGCTTAGGACTAGCGGTGAGCTCCTACGAGCAGTACTTC.

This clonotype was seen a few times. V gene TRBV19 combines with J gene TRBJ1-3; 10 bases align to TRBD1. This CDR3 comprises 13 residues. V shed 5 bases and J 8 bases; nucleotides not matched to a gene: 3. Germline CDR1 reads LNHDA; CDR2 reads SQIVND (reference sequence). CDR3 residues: CASSLGQGDTIYF. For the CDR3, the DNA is TGTGCCAGTAGTCTCGGACAGGGGGACACCATATATTTT.

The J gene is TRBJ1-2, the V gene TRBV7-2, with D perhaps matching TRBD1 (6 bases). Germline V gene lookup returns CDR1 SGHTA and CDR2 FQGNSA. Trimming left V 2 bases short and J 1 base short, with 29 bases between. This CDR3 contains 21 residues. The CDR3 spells CASSLRNRDGAVWGINYGYTF. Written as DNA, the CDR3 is TGTGCCAGCAGCTTAAGAAACAGGGATGGGGCTGTGTGGGGAATTAACTATGGCTACACCTTC.

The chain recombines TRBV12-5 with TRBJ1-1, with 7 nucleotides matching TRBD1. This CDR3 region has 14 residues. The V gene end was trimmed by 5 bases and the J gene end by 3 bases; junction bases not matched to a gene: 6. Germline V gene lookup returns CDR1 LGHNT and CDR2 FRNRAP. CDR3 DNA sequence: TGTGCTAGTGGTCTCCGACAGGGAGACACTGAAGCTTTCTTT. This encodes CASGLRQGDTEAFF. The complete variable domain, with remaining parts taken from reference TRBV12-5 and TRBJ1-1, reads DARVTQTPRHKVTEMGQEVTMRCQPILGHNTVFWYRQTMMQGLELLAYFRNRAPLDDSGMPKDRFSAEMPDATLATLKIQPSEPRDSAVYFCASGLRQGDTEAFFGQGTRLTVV.

The CDR3 DNA is TGTGCCAGCAGCTCGGACAGGGAAGATGGCTACACCTTC. The encoded protein is CASSSDREDGYTF. The chain is built from TRBV5-5 and TRBJ1-2, with 8 bases lining up with TRBD1. This CDR3 is 13 amino acids long. CDR1 is SGHKS, CDR2 YYEKEE, per germline (reference sequence). V was pared by 3 bases and J by 6 bases, with 4 bases of the junction left unmatched.

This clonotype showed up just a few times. The CDR3 reads CASRDRDSDTEAFF. The CDR3 DNA is TGTGCCAGCAGAGACCGGGACTCAGACACTGAAGCTTTCTTT. The chain couples TRBV6-4 to TRBJ1-1; possible D gene TRBD1, 5 bases. Trimming removed 6 bases at V and 3 bases at J, with 14 bases between. This CDR3 has 14 residues. Germline CDR1 MRHNA, CDR2 SNTAGT.

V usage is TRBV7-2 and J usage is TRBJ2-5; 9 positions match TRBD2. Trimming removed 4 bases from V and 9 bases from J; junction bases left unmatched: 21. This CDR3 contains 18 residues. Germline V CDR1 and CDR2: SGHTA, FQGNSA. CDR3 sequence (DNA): TGTGCCAGCAGCTACCCGCGGGGGCGGGGGGGCCGGAATCAGGCCCAGTACTTC. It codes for CASSYPRGRGGRNQAQYF.